Below are 13 T cell receptor beta chains sequenced from a single sample in a study of shared clonotypes between healthy human individuals. Some clones are missing from TCRdb's copy, which holds only in-frame ones; the method was immunoSEQ multiplex PCR. The sample lists nearly 1 million clones; 60% to 85% were seen once. The sequenced sample consisted of memory CD4+ T cells sorted from blood. Noted subset: CD45RA-negative fraction. Source of these receptors: a man younger than 30 in good health.

Remarks on this clone: Other DNA sequences in this specimen translate into the identical CDR3. This chain joins TRBV5-1 and TRBJ1-1; D is possibly TRBD1 (5 bases). CDR3 length equals 14 residues. Germline CDR1 SGHRS, CDR2 YFSETQ. Trimming cost V 4 bases and J 1 base, with 11 bases left between them. The CDR3 coding sequence is TGCGCCAGCAGCCTCGGGACGGCGAACACTGAAGCTTTCTTT. Amino acids: CASSLGTANTEAFF.

This chain uses TRBV4-3 with TRBJ2-1; 8 bases agree with TRBD2. The CDR3 runs to 17 residues. V lost 4 bases and J lost 0; bases outside the gene matches: 8. Germline-derived CDR1 and CDR2 are LGHNA and YSLEER. The DNA for the CDR3 is TGCGCCAGCAGCCGAGGTAGCGGGGTAAGCTCCTACAATGAGCAGTTCTTC. Protein sequence: CASSRGSGVSSYNEQFF.

In regard to this clone: Other DNA sequences of this sample code for an identical CDR3. The chain employs TRBV5-1 and TRBJ1-4; no firm D call. CDR1 is SGHRS, CDR2 YFSETQ, per germline. Trimming shortened V by 0 bases and J by 7 bases, and 7 bases separated the two germline ends. The CDR3 length is 13 residues. The CDR3, as DNA: TGCGCCAGCAGCTTGGGAGTAGGTGAAAAACTGTTTTTT. Its protein is CASSLGVGEKLFF.

The chain is built from TRBV7-3 and TRBJ2-2, with D possibly matching TRBD2 (6 bases). The CDR3 is made up of 13 amino acids. V gave up 1 base and J gave up 8 bases, with 8 bases separating them. The germline CDR1 and CDR2 sequences are SGHTA and FQGTGA. The CDR3 DNA follows: TGTGCCAGCAGCTTAAAGGCGGGAGGGGAGCTGTTTTTT. It encodes CASSLKAGGELFF.

The CDR3 region has the DNA TGTGCCAGCAGCTTAACCAGCCTGGCTTATGGCTACACCTTC. Translating gives CASSLTSLAYGYTF. The chain has TRBV13 and TRBJ1-2; unclear D gene. V was trimmed by 2 bases and J by 5 bases, leaving 12 bases between them. Germline V lookup: CDR1 PRHDT, CDR2 FYEKMQ (reference sequence). The CDR3 covers 14 residues.

This CDR3 reads CASSNQPNQPQHF. The CDR3 nucleotides are TGTGCCAGCAGCAATCAGCCCAATCAGCCCCAGCATTTT. The chain recombines TRBV5-6 with TRBJ1-5, with D hard to call. Germline values: CDR1 SGHDT, CDR2 YYEEEE. The CDR3 sequence is 13 residues long. V was cut by 4 bases and J by 3 bases, with 8 bases left in between.

The J gene is TRBJ1-4, the V gene TRBV6-1; possible D gene TRBD1, 5 bases. Between the trimmed V and J ends, which lost 2 bases and 2 bases, there was a span of 24 bases. This CDR3 is 20 amino acids long. Germline lookup yields CDR1 MNHNS and CDR2 SASEGT. DNA for the CDR3: TGTGCCAGCAGTGAACGGGGCCCCGGGACCCCTTTGAGGACTAATGAAAAACTGTTTTTT. Amino acids: CASSERGPGTPLRTNEKLFF.

The V call is TRBV5-1, the J call TRBJ2-7; D is ambiguous. Germline V lookup: CDR1 SGHRS, CDR2 YFSETQ. CDR3 size: 13 residues. V lost 0 bases and J 6 bases, leaving 10 bases between the germline ends. The CDR3 loop is CASSLEGSGEQYF. CDR3 bases: TGCGCCAGCAGCTTGGAGGGTAGTGGCGAGCAGTACTTC.

The rearrangement links TRBV19 to TRBJ1-5; tentatively, D is TRBD1 (5 bases). CDR3 size: 15 residues. V was clipped by 0 bases and J by 7 bases, with 13 bases between them. Germline-derived CDR1 and CDR2 are LNHDA and SQIVND (reference sequence). The CDR3 DNA follows: TGTGCCAGTAGTATAGAACAGGCAGGACAACAGCCCCAGCATTTT. This gives the protein CASSIEQAGQQPQHF.

This sequence joins TRBV27 and TRBJ2-1; a possible D gene is TRBD1 (7 bases). V was cut by 0 bases and J by 7 bases, with 19 bases left in between. Germline CDR1 is MNHEY and CDR2 is SMNVEV (reference sequence). The CDR3 has 17 amino acids. The CDR3 is CASSLSGWQGGGNEQFF. The CDR3 DNA reads as TGTGCCAGCAGTTTATCGGGGTGGCAGGGGGGTGGAAATGAGCAGTTCTTC.

V gene TRBV27 combines with J gene TRBJ1-6, with a weak D call TRBD1 (5 bases). V lost 8 bases and J 6 bases, leaving 20 bases between the germline ends. Germline CDR1 is MNHEY and CDR2 is SMNVEV (reference sequence). The CDR3 totals 16 residues. The CDR3 is CASAIGGGTPNSPLHF. CDR3 sequence (DNA): TGTGCCAGCGCGATAGGCGGCGGGACTCCTAATTCACCCCTCCACTTT.

This clone was recorded a few times. The chain links TRBV2 to TRBJ1-1, with 7 bases fitting TRBD1. Germline V lookup: CDR1 SNHLY, CDR2 FYNNEI. Losses at the gene ends were 1 base for V and 5 bases for J; bases not matched to a gene: 7. The CDR3 extends over 15 amino acids. The CDR3 DNA reads TGTGCCAGCAGTGAAGAGAAGGGGGCGGGTACTGAAGCTTTCTTT. Its protein is CASSEEKGAGTEAFF.

This clone has more than one count but fewer than ten. The rearrangement joins TRBV9 to TRBJ2-1; the D gene could be TRBD1 or TRBD2 (5 bases each). The ends were cut back, 2 bases at V and 15 bases at J, with 15 bases in the middle. CDR3 length equals 12 residues. Germline CDR1 reads SGDLS; CDR2 reads YYNGEE. CDR3 amino acids: CASSVGDQARFF. The CDR3 DNA follows: TGTGCCAGCAGCGTGGGGGACCAAGCTCGGTTCTTC.